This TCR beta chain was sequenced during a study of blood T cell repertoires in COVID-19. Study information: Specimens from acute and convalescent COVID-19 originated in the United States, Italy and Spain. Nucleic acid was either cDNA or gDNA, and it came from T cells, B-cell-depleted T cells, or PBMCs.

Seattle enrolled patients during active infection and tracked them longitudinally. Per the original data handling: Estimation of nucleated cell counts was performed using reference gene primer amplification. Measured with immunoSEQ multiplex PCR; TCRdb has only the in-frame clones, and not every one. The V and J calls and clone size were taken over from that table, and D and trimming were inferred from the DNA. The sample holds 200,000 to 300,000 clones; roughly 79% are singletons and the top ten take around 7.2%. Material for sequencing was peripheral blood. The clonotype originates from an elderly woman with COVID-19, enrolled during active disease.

In nucleotides, the CDR3 is TGTGCCAGTAGTATCAGACAGGGGGCTGGCTATGGCTACACCTTC. Residues: CASSIRQGAGYGYTF. The J gene is TRBJ1-2, the V gene TRBV19; TRBD1 matches 10 bases. The trim removed 3 bases at V and 4 bases at J, leaving 5 bases unmatched. The germline gives CDR1 LNHDA, CDR2 SQIVND (reference sequence). The CDR3 length is 15 residues.